Listed here are 12 T cell receptor beta chains from one sample, sequenced in a study of STAT5B mutations in CD4+ large granular lymphocyte leukemia. Method: immunoSEQ multiplex PCR; TCRdb's copy keeps in-frame clones and lacks some. The sample consists of 20,000 to 30,000 clones, about 76% of them appearing once. The sample taken for sequencing was CD4+ T cells from blood buffy coats. The receptors originated from a human donor in good health.

This chain joins TRBV5-4 and TRBJ2-2; possibly TRBD1 or TRBD2 for D (5 bases each). CDR1 is SGHNT, CDR2 YYREEE, per germline (reference sequence). CDR3 size: 15 residues. V was pared by 2 bases and J by 4 bases, with 12 bases between. The CDR3 here is CASSLSGHGTGELFF. The CDR3 region has the DNA TGTGCCAGCAGCTTATCGGGGCATGGCACCGGGGAGCTGTTTTTT.

The chain employs TRBV5-4 and TRBJ2-3; D remains unclear. The germline CDR1 and CDR2 sequences are SGHNT and YYREEE (reference sequence). Trimming pared 4 bases from V and 0 bases from J, leaving 15 bases between. The length of the CDR3 is 16 residues. CDR3 in amino acids: CASSPKSTPSTDTQYF. In DNA, the CDR3 is TGTGCCAGCAGCCCCAAGTCAACACCCAGCACAGATACGCAGTATTTT.

The chain uses TRBV7-3 and TRBJ1-2; TRBD1 is a possible D gene (5 bases). The V end was cut by 4 bases, the J end by 6 bases, with 15 bases between. Germline CDR1 is SGHTA and CDR2 is FQGTGA. The CDR3 consists of 14 residues. CDR3 coding DNA: TGTGCCAGCAGCTCAAACCTAGGGGCGGATGGCTACACCTTC. It codes for CASSSNLGADGYTF.

The chain is built from TRBV5-6 and TRBJ2-3, with D hard to call. Germline V gene lookup returns CDR1 SGHDT and CDR2 YYEEEE. CDR3 length equals 14 residues. Deletions cut 0 bases from V and 4 bases from J, with 9 bases between. The CDR3 DNA reads TGTGCCAGCAGCTTGGTGGCCATCCCAGATACGCAGTATTTT. The encoded protein is CASSLVAIPDTQYF.

The chain carries TRBV11-3 and TRBJ2-2; no reliable D call. V was cut by 8 bases and J by 4 bases, with 17 bases left in between. The CDR3 is 15 amino acids. Germline V gives CDR1 SGHNT, CDR2 YENEEA. CDR3 sequence (DNA): TGTGCCAGCCTCAGCACGTTTCGACGCACCGGGGAGCTGTTTTTT. It yields the protein CASLSTFRRTGELFF.

This chain links TRBV2 with TRBJ1-2; perhaps TRBD1 as D (5 bases). V gave up 10 bases and J gave up 4 bases, with 16 bases separating them. Per germline, CDR1 SNHLY and CDR2 FYNNEI. The CDR3 runs to 13 residues. CDR3 loop: CATWEGPSYGYTF. The DNA for the CDR3 is TGTGCCACCTGGGAGGGACCGAGCTATGGCTACACCTTC.

The genes are TRBV5-1 and TRBJ1-1; D may be TRBD1 (6 bases). Germline CDR1 reads SGHRS; CDR2 reads YFSETQ. The length of the CDR3 is 16 residues. V was clipped by 4 bases and J by 3 bases, with 19 bases between them. The CDR3, as DNA: TGCGCCAGCAGCCCCCTCGGCGGGGGGCGGGACACTGAAGCTTTCTTT. This sequence encodes CASSPLGGGRDTEAFF.

This chain uses TRBV19 with TRBJ2-7, with 10 bases identical to TRBD2. This CDR3 region has 14 residues. The V and J ends lost 7 bases and 1 base, in that order; junction bases with no gene match: 4. Germline V gene lookup returns CDR1 LNHDA and CDR2 SQIVND (reference sequence). CDR3: CASTQREGSYEQYF. CDR3 nucleotide sequence: TGTGCCAGTACCCAGCGGGAGGGATCCTACGAGCAGTACTTC.

There are a few counts of this clone. The V call is TRBV6-1, the J call TRBJ2-7; D is uncertain. This CDR3 is built from 13 residues. The V gene lost 2 bases and the J gene lost 3 bases, with 8 bases spanning the gap. Looked up from germline, CDR1 is MNHNS and CDR2 is SASEGT. The CDR3 spells CASSESVFYEQYV. CDR3 DNA: TGTGCCAGCAGTGAAAGCGTCTTCTACGAGCAGTACGTC.

The chain carries TRBV7-7 and TRBJ2-6, with D tentatively TRBD1 or TRBD2 (6 bases each). CDR3 size: 15 residues. Germline CDR1 is SSHAT and CDR2 is FNYEAQ (reference sequence). The CDR3 DNA is TGTGCTAGCGCCGAGGGGGGCTCTGGGGCCAACGTCCTGACTTTC. It is translated as CASAEGGSGANVLTF.

This sequence joins TRBV11-2 and TRBJ1-6; D gene uncertain. V was trimmed by 0 bases and J by 9 bases, leaving 12 bases between them. Germline V gives CDR1 SGHAT, CDR2 FQNNGV. CDR3 length: 15 amino acids. The CDR3 protein is CASSLEEQRTSPLHF. The CDR3 nucleotides are TGTGCCAGCAGCTTAGAAGAACAGCGGACTTCACCCCTCCACTTT.

V is TRBV7-8 and J is TRBJ2-4; 9 positions match TRBD1. This CDR3 is 13 amino acids long. The V and J ends lost 1 base and 11 bases, in that order; junction bases with no gene match: 3. Per germline, CDR1 SGHVS and CDR2 FQNEAQ. CDR3 loop: CASSLGDRDFQYF. In DNA, the CDR3 is TGTGCCAGCAGCTTAGGGGACAGGGATTTTCAGTACTTC.